This record looks at one T cell receptor beta chain sequence and its context. One entry per CDR3 protein, called by TCRdb with MiXCR from the RACE reads. The sample gives 80,000 to 95,000 distinct CDR3 sequences, 11% of which show up once; 2.2% is in the top ten. The sample is drawn from a study of human T cells and chemical hapten exposure. V gave up 5 bases and J gave up 5 bases, with 10 bases separating them. Germline CDR1 and CDR2: SEHNR and FQNEAQ (reference sequence). This CDR3 is built from 13 residues. Stated time point: patch test 2, 6 weeks after DPC sensitization. Treatment indicated: therapeutic diphenylcyclopropenone sensitization with weekly scalp DPC.

The rearrangement links TRBV7-9 to TRBJ2-1; possible D gene TRBD1, 5 bases. The TCR originated in a man aged 40-49 years with alopecia areata. Some clones in this sample may be carry-over from other donors' samples. This material consisted of whole blood, taken in connection with sensitization to the hapten diphenylcyclopropenone (DPC). In DNA form, the CDR3 reads TGTGCCAGCAGCCCCGGACATCACAATGAGCAGTTCTTC. This encodes CASSPGHHNEQFF.